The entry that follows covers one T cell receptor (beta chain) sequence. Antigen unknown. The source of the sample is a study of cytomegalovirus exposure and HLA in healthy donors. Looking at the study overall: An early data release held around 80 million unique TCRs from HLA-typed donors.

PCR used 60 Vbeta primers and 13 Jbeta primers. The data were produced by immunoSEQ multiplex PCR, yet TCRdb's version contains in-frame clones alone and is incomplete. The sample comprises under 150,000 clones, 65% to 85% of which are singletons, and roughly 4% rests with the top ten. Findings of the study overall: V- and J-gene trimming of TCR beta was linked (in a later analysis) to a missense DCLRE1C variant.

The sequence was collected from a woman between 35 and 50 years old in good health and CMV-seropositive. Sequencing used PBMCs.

CDR3 amino acids: CASSLETAGGRETQYF. The CDR3 coding sequence is TGTGCCAGCAGCTTAGAAACTGCCGGGGGGAGAGAGACCCAGTACTTC. V usage is TRBV7-2 and J usage is TRBJ2-5, with TRBD2 matching over 7 bases. V was clipped by 1 base and J by 4 bases; unmatched bases: 9. This CDR3 comprises 16 residues. CDR1 is SGHTA and CDR2 is FQGNSA in the germline V gene.